One and the same sample provided the 17 T cell receptor beta chains below, sequenced in a study of blood T cell repertoires in COVID-19. This table comes from immunoSEQ multiplex PCR, and its TCRdb copy is limited to in-frame clones, with some not included. The sample lists roughly 180,000 clones, roughly 82% seen once, with about an eighth in the top ten. The material sequenced was PBMCs or T cells enriched from blood (not recorded which). The receptors were gathered from a man aged 35 to 55 who had recovered from COVID-19.

The chain carries TRBV2 and TRBJ2-7, with TRBD2 matching 12 bases. The ends lost 6 bases at V and 5 bases at J; junction bases unmatched: 5. Germline CDR1 reads SNHLY; CDR2 reads FYNNEI. CDR3 size: 14 residues. Written as DNA, the CDR3 is TGTGCCAGCAGCCGGACTAGCGGGATCCACGAGCAGTACTTC. Amino acid sequence: CASSRTSGIHEQYF.

The chain joins TRBV5-6 to TRBJ1-5, with no clear D. CDR1 is SGHDT, CDR2 YYEEEE, per germline. This CDR3 has 16 amino acids. V was pared by 4 bases and J by 7 bases, with 21 bases between. The CDR3 DNA follows: TGTGCCAGCAGCCTCGGGGTCCAGACGAGCTCACAGCCCCAGCATTTT. The encoded protein is CASSLGVQTSSQPQHF.

The chain is built from TRBV20-1 and TRBJ2-1, with 11 bases aligning to TRBD2. Germline CDR1 and CDR2: DFQATT and SNEGSKA (reference sequence). Unmatched junction bases numbered 5, after V lost 3 bases and J lost 4 bases. CDR3 size: 15 residues. Here the CDR3 reads CSASSTSGIYNEQFF. CDR3 nucleotides: TGCAGTGCTAGTTCGACTAGCGGGATTTACAATGAGCAGTTCTTC.

The table lists this clone with a few counts. CDR3 nucleotides: TGTGCCAGCAGCTTCGATGTGGTAGGAGGGGACTATGGCTACACCTTC. Amino acid sequence: CASSFDVVGGDYGYTF. The rearrangement links TRBV7-9 to TRBJ1-2; maybe TRBD1 (5 bases). Germline V gene sequence: CDR1 SEHNR, CDR2 FQNEAQ (reference sequence). V lost 3 bases and J lost 3, with 17 bases in between. CDR3 length: 16 residues. The variable domain in full, with the rest retrieved from reference TRBV7-9 and TRBJ1-2, is DTGVSQNPRHKITKRGQNVTFRCDPISEHNRLYWYRQTLGQGPEFLTYFQNEAQLEKSRLLSDRFSAERPKGSFSTLEIQRTEQGDSAMYLCASSFDVVGGDYGYTFGSGTRLTVV.

This clone was seen only once. V and J are TRBV10-3 and TRBJ1-3; maybe TRBD1 (5 bases). This CDR3 contains 17 residues. V was clipped by 7 bases and J by 0 bases, with 19 bases between them. CDR1 is ENHRY, CDR2 SYGVKD, per germline. The CDR3 DNA follows: TGTGCCATCACTCAGGGTTCCATACCCAGCTCTGGAAACACCATATATTTT. Amino acid sequence: CAITQGSIPSSGNTIYF.

The V and J genes are TRBV21-1 and TRBJ1-5. TRBV21-1 corresponds to a pseudogene. The CDR3 runs 17 residues. In nucleotides, the CDR3 is TGTGCCAGCAGCAAATCGGTGAGAAAAAAGGCCGGGAGGCCCCAGCATTTT. It is translated as CASSKSVRKKAGRPQHF.

The V gene is TRBV7-2, the J gene TRBJ1-1; D is perhaps TRBD1 (6 bases). The germline V gene encodes CDR1 SGHTA and CDR2 FQGNSA. The CDR3 has 13 residues. Trimming took off 1 base at V and 6 bases at J, with 9 bases between the two ends. The CDR3 spells CASSLGAGAEAFF. The CDR3 DNA reads TGTGCCAGCAGCTTAGGGGCAGGGGCTGAAGCTTTCTTT.

This clone was counted once. The V and J genes are TRBV9 and TRBJ2-3; 8 bases agree with TRBD2. The CDR3 has 17 amino acids. V lost 3 bases and J lost 2; bases outside the gene matches: 11. CDR1 is SGDLS and CDR2 is YYNGEE in the germline V gene. In nucleotides, the CDR3 is TGTGCCAGCAGCGCCTCCTCTAGCGGGTCTAACACAGATACGCAGTATTTT. Amino acid sequence: CASSASSSGSNTDTQYF.

The chain carries TRBV7-2 and TRBJ1-2; tentative D call: TRBD1 (6 bases). Germline V gene sequence: CDR1 SGHTA, CDR2 FQGNSA. With 1 base removed from V and 3 bases from J, the gap between germline ends came to 9 bases. This CDR3 is built from 14 residues. The CDR3 DNA is TGTGCCAGCAGCTTAGGCAGGGGAGACTATGGCTACACCTTC. It codes for CASSLGRGDYGYTF. Variable domain in full (rest from reference TRBV7-2 and TRBJ1-2): GAGVSQSPSNKVTEKGKDVELRCDPISGHTALYWYRQSLGQGLEFLIYFQGNSAPDKSGLPSDRFSAERTGGSVSTLTIQRTQQEDSAVYLCASSLGRGDYGYTFGSGTRLTVV.

This clone was seen more than once but under ten times. The chain is built from TRBV20-1 and TRBJ1-2, with a possible D match to TRBD1 (6 bases). The germline CDR1 and CDR2 sequences are DFQATT and SNEGSKA (reference sequence). CDR3 size: 10 residues. V lost 6 bases and J 8 bases, leaving 10 bases between the germline ends. The CDR3 region is CSASTGGYTF. As DNA, the CDR3 is TGCAGTGCCAGTACAGGGGGCTACACCTTC.

This chain connects TRBV7-9 to TRBJ2-1, with TRBD2 matching 8 bases. Germline V lookup: CDR1 SEHNR, CDR2 FQNEAQ (reference sequence). The CDR3 runs 16 residues. V trimming: 5 bases; J trimming: 5 bases; junction bases outside the gene matches: 11. CDR3 coding DNA: TGTGCCAGCAGCCCGCCCGGACTAGCCCCTCACAATGAGCAGTTCTTC. Its translation: CASSPPGLAPHNEQFF.

This clone was detected only once. This rearrangement joins TRBV9 to TRBJ1-5; D might be TRBD1 (5 bases). CDR1 and CDR2 from the germline V gene are SGDLS and YYNGEE. V was trimmed by 0 bases and J by 5 bases, leaving 12 bases between them. This CDR3 is built from 15 residues. In DNA form, the CDR3 reads TGTGCCAGCAGCGTAGGCGTCGGCAGGGATCAGCCCCAGCATTTT. It codes for CASSVGVGRDQPQHF.

A few counts support this clone. The chain is built from TRBV19 and TRBJ1-2; perhaps TRBD1 as D (6 bases). The germline V and J ends were trimmed by 6 bases and 4 bases, with 18 bases remaining between them. Germline assignment: CDR1 LNHDA and CDR2 SQIVND (reference sequence). The CDR3 contains 15 residues. As DNA, the CDR3 is TGTGCCAGTAGCCCCAGGGGTACAGGCATCTATGGCTACACCTTC. It codes for CASSPRGTGIYGYTF. The full variable domain, with the rest looked up from reference TRBV19 and TRBJ1-2, is DGGITQSPKYLFRKEGQNVTLSCEQNLNHDAMYWYRQDPGQGLRLIYYSQIVNDFQKGDIAEGYSVSREKKESFPLTVTSAQKNPTAFYLCASSPRGTGIYGYTFGSGTRLTVV.

The chain uses TRBV10-1 and TRBJ2-2, with 11 nucleotides matching TRBD1. CDR1 is WNHNN and CDR2 is SYGVQD in the germline V gene (reference sequence). The CDR3 is made up of 14 amino acids. J lost 6 bases, V lost 10 bases, and 7 bases had no gene match. The CDR3: CATEPGQGAGELFF. CDR3 in DNA: TGCGCCACTGAACCGGGACAGGGGGCCGGGGAGCTGTTTTTT.

The chain uses TRBV10-3 and TRBJ1-2; TRBD1 matches at 8 bases. The CDR3 loop spans 13 amino acids. CDR1 is ENHRY, CDR2 SYGVKD, per germline. The V and J ends lost 4 bases and 9 bases, in that order; junction bases with no gene match: 7. The CDR3 sequence: CAISGTGTESYTF. DNA for the CDR3: TGTGCCATCAGTGGGACAGGGACTGAGAGCTACACCTTC.

The CDR3 DNA is TGTGCCAGCAGTACAGGGGGCGAGACTGAAGCTTTCTTT. It is translated as CASSTGGETEAFF. The rearrangement uses TRBV6-5 and TRBJ1-1; 9 bases fit TRBD1. The CDR3 spans 13 residues. In germline, CDR1 is MNHEY, CDR2 SVGAGI. The trim removed 5 bases at V and 5 bases at J, leaving 3 bases unmatched.

In this sample, this clone is medium-sized. This chain connects TRBV27 to TRBJ2-1; 8 bases are shared with TRBD2. CDR1 MNHEY and CDR2 SMNVEV come from the germline V gene (reference sequence). This CDR3 is 15 amino acids long. Trimming took 7 bases from V and 4 from J; bases not matched to a gene: 9. The DNA of the CDR3 is TGTGCCAGCACTCCTCTAGCGGGTGGTTACAATGAGCAGTTCTTC. Its protein is CASTPLAGGYNEQFF.